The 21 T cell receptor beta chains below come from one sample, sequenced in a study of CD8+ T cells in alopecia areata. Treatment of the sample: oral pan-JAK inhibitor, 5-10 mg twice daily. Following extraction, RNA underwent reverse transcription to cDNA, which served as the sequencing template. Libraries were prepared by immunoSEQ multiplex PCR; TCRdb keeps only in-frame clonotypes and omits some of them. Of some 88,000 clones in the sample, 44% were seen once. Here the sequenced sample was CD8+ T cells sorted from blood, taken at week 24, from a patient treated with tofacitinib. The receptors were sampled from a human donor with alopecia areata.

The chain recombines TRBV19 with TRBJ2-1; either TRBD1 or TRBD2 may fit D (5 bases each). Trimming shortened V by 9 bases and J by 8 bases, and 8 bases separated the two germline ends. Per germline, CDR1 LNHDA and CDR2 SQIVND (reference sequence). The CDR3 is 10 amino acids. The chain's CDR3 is CASRGYEQFF. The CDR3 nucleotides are TGTGCCAGCCGGGGCTATGAGCAGTTCTTC.

The CDR3 protein is CASSYSSGVKREQYF. In nucleotides, the CDR3 is TGTGCCAGCAGTTATAGTAGCGGGGTAAAAAGGGAGCAGTACTTC. The chain carries TRBV6-5 and TRBJ2-7, with 8 positions matching TRBD2. The J segment lost 7 bases and the V segment lost 3 bases, leaving 11 bases of the junction unmatched. CDR3 length: 15 amino acids. CDR1 and CDR2 (germline): MNHEY, SVGAGI.

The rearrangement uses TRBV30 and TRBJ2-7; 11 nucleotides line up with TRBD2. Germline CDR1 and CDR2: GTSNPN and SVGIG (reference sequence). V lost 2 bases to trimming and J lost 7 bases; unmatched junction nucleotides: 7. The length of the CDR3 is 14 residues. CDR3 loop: CAWSLLAGGEEQYF. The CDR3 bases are TGTGCCTGGAGTCTGTTAGCGGGAGGGGAAGAGCAGTACTTC.

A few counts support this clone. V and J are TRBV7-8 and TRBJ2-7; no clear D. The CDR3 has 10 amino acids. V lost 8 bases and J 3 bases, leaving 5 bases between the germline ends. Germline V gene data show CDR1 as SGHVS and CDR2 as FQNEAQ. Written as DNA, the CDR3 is TGTGCCAGCGGCCACTACGAGCAGTACTTC. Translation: CASGHYEQYF.

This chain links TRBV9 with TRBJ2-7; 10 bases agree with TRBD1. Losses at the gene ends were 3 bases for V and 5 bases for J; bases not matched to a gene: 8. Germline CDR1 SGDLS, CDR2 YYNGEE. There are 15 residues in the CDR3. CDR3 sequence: CASSDGTGELNEQYF. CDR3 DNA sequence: TGTGCCAGCAGCGATGGGACAGGGGAACTCAACGAGCAGTACTTC.

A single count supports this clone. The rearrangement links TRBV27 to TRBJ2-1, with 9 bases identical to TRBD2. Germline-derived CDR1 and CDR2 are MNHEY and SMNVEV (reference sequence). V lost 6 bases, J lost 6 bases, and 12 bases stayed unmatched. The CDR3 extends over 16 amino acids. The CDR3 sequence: CASSLGGSGSGNEQFF. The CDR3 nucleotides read TGTGCCAGCAGCCTGGGAGGTAGCGGGAGTGGCAATGAGCAGTTCTTC.

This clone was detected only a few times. CDR3 nucleotides: TGTGCCATCAGTGAGTCGACTGGGGGCACCGGGGAGCTGTTTTTT. It is translated as CAISESTGGTGELFF. The chain combines TRBV10-3 with TRBJ2-2; D possibly uses TRBD1 or TRBD2 (5 bases each). The CDR3 spans 15 residues. V lost 0 bases to trimming and J lost 4 bases, with 9 bases between them. Germline loops: CDR1 ENHRY, CDR2 SYGVKD.

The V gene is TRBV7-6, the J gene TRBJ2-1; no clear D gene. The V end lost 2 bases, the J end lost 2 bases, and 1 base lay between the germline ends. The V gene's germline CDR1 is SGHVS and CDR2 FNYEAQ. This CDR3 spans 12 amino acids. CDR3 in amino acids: CASSLTYNEQFF. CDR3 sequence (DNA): TGTGCCAGCAGCTTAACCTACAATGAGCAGTTCTTC.

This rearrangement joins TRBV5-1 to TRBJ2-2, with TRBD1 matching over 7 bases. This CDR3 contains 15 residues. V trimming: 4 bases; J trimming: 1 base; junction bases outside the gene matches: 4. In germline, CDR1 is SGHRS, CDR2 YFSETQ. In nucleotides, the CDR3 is TGCGCCAGCAGCCCAGGGGACAGGAACACCGGGGAGCTGTTTTTT. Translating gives CASSPGDRNTGELFF.

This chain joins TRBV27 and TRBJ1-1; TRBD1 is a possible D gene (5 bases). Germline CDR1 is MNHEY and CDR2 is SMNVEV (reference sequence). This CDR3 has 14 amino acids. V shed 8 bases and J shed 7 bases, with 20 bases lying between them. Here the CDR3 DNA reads TGTGCCAGCGTTAGGAGCAGGGCGGAGGGTGAAGCTTTCTTT. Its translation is CASVRSRAEGEAFF.

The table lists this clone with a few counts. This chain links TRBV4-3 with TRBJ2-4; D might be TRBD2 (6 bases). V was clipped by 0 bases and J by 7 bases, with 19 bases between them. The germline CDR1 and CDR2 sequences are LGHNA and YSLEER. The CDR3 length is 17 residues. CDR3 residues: CASSQDPSGGSGNIQYF. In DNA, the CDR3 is TGCGCCAGCAGCCAAGATCCCTCAGGAGGGTCTGGGAACATTCAGTACTTC.

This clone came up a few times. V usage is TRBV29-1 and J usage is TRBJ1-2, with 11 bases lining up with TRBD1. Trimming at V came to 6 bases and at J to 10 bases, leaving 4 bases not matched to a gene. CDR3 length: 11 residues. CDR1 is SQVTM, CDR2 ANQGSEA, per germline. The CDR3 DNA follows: TGCAGCGTCCTGGGACAGGGGGACTACACCTTC. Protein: CSVLGQGDYTF.

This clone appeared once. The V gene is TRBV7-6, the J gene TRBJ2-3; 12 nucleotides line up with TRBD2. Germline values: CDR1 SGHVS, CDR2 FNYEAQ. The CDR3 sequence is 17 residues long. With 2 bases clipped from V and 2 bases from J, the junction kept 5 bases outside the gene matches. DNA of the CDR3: TGTGCCAGCAGCTTACCTACTAGCGGGAGGCCCACAGATACGCAGTATTTT. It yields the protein CASSLPTSGRPTDTQYF.

CDR3: CASSSRVVGTENTEAFF. The CDR3 bases are TGTGCCAGCAGCTCGCGAGTAGTAGGGACAGAGAACACTGAAGCTTTCTTT. The chain couples TRBV7-9 to TRBJ1-1; 7 bases match TRBD1. Per the germline V gene, CDR1 is SEHNR and CDR2 is FQNEAQ (reference sequence). The CDR3 has 17 residues. The V segment lost 4 bases and the J segment 1 base; nucleotides outside the gene matches: 12.

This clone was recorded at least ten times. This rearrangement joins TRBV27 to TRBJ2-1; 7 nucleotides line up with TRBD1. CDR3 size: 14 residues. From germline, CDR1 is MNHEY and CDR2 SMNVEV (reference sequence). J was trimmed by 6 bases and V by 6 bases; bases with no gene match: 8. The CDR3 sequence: CASRRTGWINEQFF. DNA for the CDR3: TGTGCCAGCAGGAGGACAGGATGGATCAATGAGCAGTTCTTC.

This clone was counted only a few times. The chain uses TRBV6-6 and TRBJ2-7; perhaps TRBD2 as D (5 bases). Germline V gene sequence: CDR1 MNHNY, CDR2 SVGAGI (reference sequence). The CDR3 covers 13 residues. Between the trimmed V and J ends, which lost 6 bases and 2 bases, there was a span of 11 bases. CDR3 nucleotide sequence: TGTGCCAGCAGCGGAGGCGAAACCTACGAGCAGTACTTC. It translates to CASSGGETYEQYF.

The CDR3 is CSARLTGGRNPGDTQYF. For the CDR3, the DNA is TGCAGCGCCCGACTCACCGGCGGGAGGAATCCGGGAGATACGCAGTATTTT. J is TRBJ2-3 and V is TRBV29-1; 8 positions agree with TRBD2. CDR3 length: 17 amino acids. Germline V gene sequence: CDR1 SQVTM, CDR2 ANQGSEA. Trimming took 7 bases from V and 5 from J; bases not matched to a gene: 20.

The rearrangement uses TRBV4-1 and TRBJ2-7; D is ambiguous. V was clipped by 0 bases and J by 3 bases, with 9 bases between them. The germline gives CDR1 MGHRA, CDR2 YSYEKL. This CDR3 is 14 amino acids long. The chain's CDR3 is CASSQDIPDYEQYF. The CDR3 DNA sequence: TGCGCCAGCAGCCAAGATATACCAGACTACGAGCAGTACTTC.

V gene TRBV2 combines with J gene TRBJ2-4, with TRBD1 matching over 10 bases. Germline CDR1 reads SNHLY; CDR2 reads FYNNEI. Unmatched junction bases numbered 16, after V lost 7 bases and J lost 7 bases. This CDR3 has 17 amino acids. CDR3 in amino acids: CASTGTGATEITNIQYF. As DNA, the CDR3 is TGTGCCAGCACTGGGACAGGGGCAACAGAAATTACTAACATTCAGTACTTC.

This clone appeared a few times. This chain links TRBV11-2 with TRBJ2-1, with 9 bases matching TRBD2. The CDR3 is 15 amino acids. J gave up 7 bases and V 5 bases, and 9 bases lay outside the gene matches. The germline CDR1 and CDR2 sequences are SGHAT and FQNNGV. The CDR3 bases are TGTGCCAGCAGCCTCCCGGGACTAGCTGGTAATGAGCAGTTCTTC. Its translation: CASSLPGLAGNEQFF.

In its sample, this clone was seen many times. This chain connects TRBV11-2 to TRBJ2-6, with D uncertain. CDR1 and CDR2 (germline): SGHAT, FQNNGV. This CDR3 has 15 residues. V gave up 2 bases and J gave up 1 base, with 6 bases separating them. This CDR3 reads CASSLTASGANVLTF. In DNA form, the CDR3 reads TGTGCCAGCAGCTTAACGGCTTCTGGGGCCAACGTCCTGACTTTC.